This T cell receptor (beta chain) originates from a study of blood T cell repertoires in COVID-19. Study details: Collection of acute and convalescent COVID-19 samples took place in the United States, Italy and Spain. The cDNA or gDNA used as material had been derived from T cells, B-cell-depleted T cells, or PBMCs.

The repertoire was sequenced with immunoSEQ multiplex PCR; TCRdb's copy has only in-frame clones and lacks some. Of just over 650,000 clones in the sample, 90% were seen once. The CDR3 has 17 amino acids. Trimming removed 1 base at V and 3 bases at J, with 18 bases between. From germline, CDR1 is MGHRA and CDR2 YSYEKL. Sequencing used peripheral blood. The chain is built from TRBV4-1 and TRBJ1-2, with TRBD1 as a possible D gene (5 bases). This clonotype was sampled from a woman under 30 with acute or convalescent COVID-19. The CDR3 coding sequence is TGCGCCAGCAGCCAAGGCGCCGGGCGGGGAGGGGACTATGGCTACACCTTC. Translating it yields CASSQGAGRGGDYGYTF.